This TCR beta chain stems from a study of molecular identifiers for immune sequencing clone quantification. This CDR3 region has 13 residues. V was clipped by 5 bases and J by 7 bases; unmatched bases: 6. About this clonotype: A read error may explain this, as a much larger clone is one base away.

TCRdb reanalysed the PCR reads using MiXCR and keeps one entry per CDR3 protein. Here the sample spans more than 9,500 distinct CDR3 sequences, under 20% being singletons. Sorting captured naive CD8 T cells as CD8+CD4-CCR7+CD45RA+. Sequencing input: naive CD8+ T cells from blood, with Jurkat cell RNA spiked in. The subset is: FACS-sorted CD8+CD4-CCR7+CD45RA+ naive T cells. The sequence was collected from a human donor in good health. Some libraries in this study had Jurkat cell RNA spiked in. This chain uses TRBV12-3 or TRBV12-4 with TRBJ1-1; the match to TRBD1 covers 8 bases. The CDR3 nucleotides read TGTGCCAGCAGTCCGACAGGGGTGAGTGAAGCTTTCTTT. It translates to CASSPTGVSEAFF.